The clone carrying this T cell receptor (beta chain) was recorded only once. Looked up from germline, CDR1 is GTSNPN and CDR2 is SVGIG (reference sequence). The germline V and J ends were trimmed by 0 bases and 4 bases, with 9 bases remaining between them. The length of the CDR3 is 13 residues. This sample is part of a study of metastatic and nonmetastatic thyroid tumors. All patients reached thyroid surgery having received no treatment beforehand. TCRdb ran MiXCR on the PCR reads. Altogether about 39,000 clones are present, approximately 17% being singletons, with the ten largest covering roughly 13%.

Specimen: tumor tissue. The TCR was taken from a female donor with papillary thyroid cancer or a benign thyroid nodule (not recorded which). Some clones in this sample may be carry-over from other donors' samples. The chain combines TRBV30 with TRBJ1-2; no reliable D call. This CDR3 reads CAWSVGPAYGYTF. The CDR3 region has the DNA TGTGCCTGGAGTGTAGGACCAGCCTATGGCTACACCTTC.